These 20 T cell receptor beta chains were all obtained from the same sample, sequenced in a study of T cell clones after liver transplantation. Produced via immunoSEQ multiplex PCR; TCRdb's table is partial and in-frame only. The sample includes around 120,000 clones, about nine tenths of them seen just once. Sample: CD4+ T cells from blood, taken 12 months after liver transplant. The receptor source for this set is a human patient who received a liver transplant. The graft donor may have given rise to some T cells.

The CDR3 is CASSLTGVGANVLTF. As DNA, the CDR3 is TGTGCCAGCAGCTTAACGGGAGTTGGGGCCAACGTCCTGACTTTC. This chain joins TRBV7-6 and TRBJ2-6, with D perhaps TRBD2 (6 bases). CDR1 is SGHVS and CDR2 is FNYEAQ in the germline V gene. The CDR3 is made up of 15 amino acids. The germline V and J ends were trimmed by 2 bases and 3 bases, with 8 bases remaining between them.

The CDR3 region is CASTEGLNEKLFF. The CDR3 DNA follows: TGTGCCAGCACGGAGGGACTTAATGAAAAACTGTTTTTT. The J gene is TRBJ1-4, the V gene TRBV5-4, with D tentatively TRBD1 (5 bases). Germline CDR1 is SGHNT and CDR2 is YYREEE (reference sequence). V gave up 6 bases and J gave up 4 bases, with 10 bases separating them. CDR3 size: 13 residues.

This clone was seen once. At one boundary the junction diverges from the germline segment, which might be a read error. The same CDR3 is also encoded by other DNA sequences in this sample. The chain uses TRBV4-2 and TRBJ2-3, with D unclear. Germline CDR1 LGHNA, CDR2 YNFKEQ. This CDR3 has 16 residues. CDR3 nucleotides: TGTGCCAGTAGCCCGCTTGCGGTGGGAAGCACAGATACGCAGTATTTT. The encoded protein is CASSPLAVGSTDTQYF.

The gene calls are TRBV27 and TRBJ1-5; TRBD1 agrees at 7 bases. The CDR3 loop spans 14 amino acids. Per the germline V gene, CDR1 is MNHEY and CDR2 is SMNVEV (reference sequence). V gave up 3 bases and J gave up 6 bases; unmatched junction bases: 5. CDR3 nucleotide sequence: TGTGCCAGCAGTTTTTCAGGGGGAAGTCAGCCCCAGCATTTT. It yields the protein CASSFSGGSQPQHF.

This chain joins TRBV5-1 and TRBJ1-4, with a tentative D call TRBD1 (5 bases). CDR1 is SGHRS and CDR2 is YFSETQ in the germline V gene. CDR3 length: 15 amino acids. Trimming pared 2 bases from V and 3 bases from J, leaving 11 bases between. The CDR3, as DNA: TGCGCCAGCAGCTTCGGGGGAGCCTCTAATGAAAAACTGTTTTTT. As protein: CASSFGGASNEKLFF.

This chain links TRBV7-9 with TRBJ2-1, with D unresolved. Germline V gene lookup returns CDR1 SEHNR and CDR2 FQNEAQ (reference sequence). The CDR3 extends over 13 amino acids. V gave up 4 bases and J gave up 6 bases, with 10 bases separating them. In DNA form, the CDR3 reads TGTGCCAGCAGCTGGAGCCAGTCCAATGAGCAGTTCTTC. This encodes CASSWSQSNEQFF.

The rearrangement uses TRBV19 and TRBJ2-5; 8 bases fit TRBD1. Germline V CDR1 and CDR2: LNHDA, SQIVND (reference sequence). CDR3 length: 16 residues. Unmatched junction bases numbered 12, after V lost 5 bases and J lost 4 bases. The CDR3 region has the DNA TGTGCCAGTAGTCCCCCAGGGGGCGTAGGACGAGAGACCCAGTACTTC. Translating gives CASSPPGGVGRETQYF. The variable domain in full, completed from reference TRBV19 and TRBJ2-5, reads DGGITQSPKYLFRKEGQNVTLSCEQNLNHDAMYWYRQDPGQGLRLIYYSQIVNDFQKGDIAEGYSVSREKKESFPLTVTSAQKNPTAFYLCASSPPGGVGRETQYFGPGTRLLVL.

This clone showed up just once. The same CDR3 also results from other DNA sequences found in this sample. The CDR3 DNA follows: TGTGCCAGCAGGCTAGCGGGAGATGTTTTTCCCTACGAGCAGTACTTC. Translating gives CASRLAGDVFPYEQYF. J is TRBJ2-7 and V is TRBV27, with 10 bases aligning to TRBD2. The germline gives CDR1 MNHEY, CDR2 SMNVEV (reference sequence). The CDR3 loop spans 16 amino acids. V trimming: 6 bases; J trimming: 2 bases; junction bases outside the gene matches: 10.

The chain carries TRBV6-5 and TRBJ1-2, with D perhaps TRBD1 (5 bases). CDR3 size: 13 residues. V lost 1 base, J lost 6 bases, and 9 bases lay in between. CDR1 and CDR2 (germline): MNHEY, SVGAGI. The DNA of the CDR3 is TGTGCCAGCAGTTACTGGCAGGGACATGGCTACACCTTC. Its translation is CASSYWQGHGYTF.

The chain uses TRBV11-2 and TRBJ1-1; the D is unclear. The germline gives CDR1 SGHAT, CDR2 FQNNGV. V was pared by 1 base and J by 5 bases, with 14 bases between. CDR3 length equals 15 residues. The CDR3: CASSLGPAGRTEAFF. The CDR3 DNA is TGTGCCAGCAGCTTAGGCCCCGCTGGGAGGACTGAAGCTTTCTTT.

The chain uses TRBV7-2 and TRBJ1-5; 7 bases line up with TRBD1. V was clipped by 1 base and J by 4 bases; unmatched bases: 13. Germline values: CDR1 SGHTA, CDR2 FQGNSA. The CDR3 contains 18 residues. CDR3 region: CASSLGPGRGQQNQPQHF. The CDR3 region has the DNA TGTGCCAGCAGCTTAGGACCAGGGAGGGGGCAACAAAATCAGCCCCAGCATTTT.

The chain employs TRBV11-3 and TRBJ2-5; D might be TRBD2 (6 bases). CDR1 is SGHNT, CDR2 YENEEA, per germline. Between the trimmed V and J ends, which lost 1 base and 1 base, there was a span of 10 bases. CDR3 length equals 15 residues. CDR3 sequence: CASSLGTNPQETQYF. In nucleotides, the CDR3 is TGTGCCAGCAGCTTAGGGACTAACCCCCAAGAGACCCAGTACTTC.

V is TRBV6-6 and J is TRBJ1-2; the match to TRBD1 covers 7 bases. This CDR3 has 14 residues. CDR1 MNHNY and CDR2 SVGAGI come from the germline V gene (reference sequence). V dropped 2 bases and J dropped 4; count of bases not matched to a gene: 4. This CDR3 is CASSYRRQGYGYTF. In nucleotides, the CDR3 is TGTGCCAGCAGTTACAGACGACAGGGCTATGGCTACACCTTC.

The chain combines TRBV4-2 with TRBJ2-2; D not resolved. CDR1 and CDR2 (germline): LGHNA, YNFKEQ. The CDR3 is 15 residues long. Trimming took off 1 base at V and 0 bases at J, with 6 bases between the two ends. The CDR3 nucleotides read TGTGCCAGCAGCCAAGTTACATCGAACACCGGGGAGCTGTTTTTT. Its translation: CASSQVTSNTGELFF.

This clone has only a few counts. The chain uses TRBV7-7 and TRBJ2-1; no clear D gene. Germline lookup yields CDR1 SSHAT and CDR2 FNYEAQ (reference sequence). CDR3 length: 14 residues. Trimming pared 4 bases from V and 3 bases from J, leaving 10 bases between. The CDR3 reads CASSSLQDYNEQFF. The CDR3 coding sequence is TGTGCCAGCAGCTCCTTGCAGGACTACAATGAGCAGTTCTTC.

This chain connects TRBV30 to TRBJ2-3; no firm D call. From germline, CDR1 is GTSNPN and CDR2 SVGIG (reference sequence). V lost 4 bases and J lost 2, with 16 bases in between. The CDR3 has 15 amino acids. DNA of the CDR3: TGTGCCTGGATCTGGGCACCGACCCTCACAGATACGCAGTATTTT. Translated, it gives CAWIWAPTLTDTQYF. Together with reference TRBV30 and TRBJ2-3, the CDR3 gives the full variable domain: SQTIHQWPATLVQPVGSPLSLECTVEGTSNPNLYWYRQAAGRGLQLLFYSVGIGQISSEVPQNLSASRPQDRQFILSSKKLLLSDSGFYLCAWIWAPTLTDTQYFGPGTRLTVL.

This chain's CDR3 is CSVGRPGTYTEAFF. DNA of the CDR3: TGCAGCGTTGGACGACCCGGGACATACACTGAAGCTTTCTTT. The chain combines TRBV29-1 with TRBJ1-1, with D perhaps TRBD1 (6 bases). The CDR3 is made up of 14 amino acids. Between the trimmed V and J ends, which lost 4 bases and 3 bases, there was a span of 15 bases. Germline CDR1 is SQVTM and CDR2 is ANQGSEA.

The chain links TRBV25-1 to TRBJ2-1; D gene unclear. V lost 3 bases to trimming and J lost 10 bases, with 16 bases between them. The CDR3 is made up of 14 amino acids. The germline gives CDR1 MGHDK, CDR2 SYGVNS. DNA for the CDR3: TGTGCCAGCAGTGATCCCCCATCTAACCGAGAGCAGTTCTTC. Its translation: CASSDPPSNREQFF. Together with reference TRBV25-1 and TRBJ2-1, the CDR3 gives the full variable domain: EADIYQTPRYLVIGTGKKITLECSQTMGHDKMYWYQQDPGMELHLIHYSYGVNSTEKGDLSSESTVSRIRTEHFPLTLESARPSHTSQYLCASSDPPSNREQFFGPGTRLTVL.

The gene calls are TRBV19 and TRBJ2-5; D might be TRBD1 or TRBD2, each matching 5 bases. Looked up from germline, CDR1 is LNHDA and CDR2 is SQIVND (reference sequence). The CDR3 is 15 residues long. Trimming stripped 2 bases from V and 5 bases from J, with 15 bases between. The CDR3 nucleotides are TGTGCCAGTAGTATAAACCGGGACGGCCGGGAGACCCAGTACTTC. It specifies CASSINRDGRETQYF.

This clone showed up just a few times. The chain combines TRBV15 with TRBJ2-7, with a tentative D call TRBD2 (6 bases). Germline lookup yields CDR1 LNHNV and CDR2 YYDKDF (reference sequence). This CDR3 is built from 18 residues. Trimming cost V 0 bases and J 0 bases, with 18 bases left between them. The CDR3 DNA is TGTGCCACCAGCAGAGATGGGTCCGGGACTCCTAGCTCCTACGAGCAGTACTTC. As protein: CATSRDGSGTPSSYEQYF.